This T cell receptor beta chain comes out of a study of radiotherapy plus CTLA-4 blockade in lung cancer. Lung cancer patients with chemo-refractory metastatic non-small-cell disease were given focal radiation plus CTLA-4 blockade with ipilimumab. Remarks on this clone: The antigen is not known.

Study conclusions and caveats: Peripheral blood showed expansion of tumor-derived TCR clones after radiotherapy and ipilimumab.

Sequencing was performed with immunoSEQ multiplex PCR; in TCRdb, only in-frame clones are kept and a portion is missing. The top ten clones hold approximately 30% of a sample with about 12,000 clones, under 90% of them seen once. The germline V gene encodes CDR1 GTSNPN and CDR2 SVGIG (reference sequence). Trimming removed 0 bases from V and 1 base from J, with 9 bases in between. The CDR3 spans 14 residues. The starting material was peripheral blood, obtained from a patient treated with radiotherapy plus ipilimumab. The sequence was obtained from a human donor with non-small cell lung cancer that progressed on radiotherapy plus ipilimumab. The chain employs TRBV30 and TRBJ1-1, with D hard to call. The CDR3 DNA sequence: TGTGCCTGGAGTGTACGTAGGAGGAACACTGAAGCTTTCTTT. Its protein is CAWSVRRRNTEAFF.